This paragraph covers one TCR beta chain sequence. The antigen remains unidentified. These data are taken from a study of beta chain features in type 1 diabetes. Study-level points and caveats: For Type 1 diabetes patients, all four CD4+ subsets carried TCRB CDR3s that were moderately but significantly shorter. Unsettled here was the matter of whether HLA type influences TCRB rearrangement.

What was sequenced were expressed TCRB transcripts, since all of the isolated RNA had been reverse transcribed. The assay was immunoSEQ multiplex PCR, and TCRdb's table has in-frame clones only and misses some. Here the sample spans hundreds of thousands of clones, roughly 13% being singletons. Sorting based on CD45RO/CCR7/CD25/CD127/CD95/CD27 separated CD4+ naive, central memory, regulatory and stem cell-like memory cells. The junction had 5 bases not matched to a gene; V was cut back by 7 bases and J by 8 bases. The CDR3 runs 12 residues. The germline V gene encodes CDR1 GTSNPN and CDR2 SVGIG (reference sequence).

The sequence was collected from a man aged 18 to 35 with type 1 diabetes. This sequence joins TRBV30 and TRBJ2-1; 10 bases match TRBD2. Sequenced material: naive CD4+ T cells from blood. Written as DNA, the CDR3 is TGTGCCTTTAGCGGGGGGATCGATGAGCAGTTCTTC. Translating it yields CAFSGGIDEQFF.